Following are 10 T cell receptor beta chains from one sample sequenced in a study of T cell repertoires in cytomegalovirus infection. TCRdb recomputed calls from the reads with MiXCR, one row per CDR3 protein. The sample records about 500,000 distinct CDR3 sequences, 30% to 35% being singletons. Their specific antigens are unknown. This specimen was cultured PBMCs, taken from culture after CMV antigen stimulation. Receptors originate from a human donor in good health (CMV status not recorded). Some clones in this sample may be carry-over from other donors' samples.

V is TRBV5-4 and J is TRBJ2-1; perhaps TRBD1 as D (6 bases). V was pared by 4 bases and J by 10 bases, with 18 bases between. The CDR3 has 14 residues. Germline loops: CDR1 SGHNT, CDR2 YYREEE (reference sequence). CDR3 coding DNA: TGTGCCAGCAGCCTTCCCACAGGGCCGAGAGAGCAGTTCTTC. It specifies CASSLPTGPREQFF.

This clonotype was found a few times. The gene calls are TRBV12-3 or TRBV12-4 and TRBJ2-2; D remains ambiguous. The V gene lost 3 bases and the J gene lost 3 bases, with 8 bases spanning the gap. The CDR3 is 14 residues long. The CDR3 region has the DNA TGTGCCAGCAGTTTGTATGGGGACACCGGGGAGCTGTTTTTT. It translates to CASSLYGDTGELFF.

This clonotype has just a few counts. J is TRBJ2-7 and V is TRBV12-5, with a tentative D call TRBD2 (6 bases). V was trimmed by 6 bases and J by 10 bases, leaving 19 bases between them. Germline V CDR1 and CDR2: LGHNT, FRNRAP. The CDR3 is made up of 13 amino acids. CDR3 protein: CASGYGTDYGQYV. The CDR3 DNA is TGTGCTAGTGGATACGGGACGGACTACGGTCAGTACGTC.

The V call is TRBV12-5, the J call TRBJ2-1; 9 bases match TRBD2. CDR3 length: 15 residues. The junction had 2 bases not matched to a gene; V was cut back by 4 bases and J by 1 base. Germline CDR1 and CDR2: LGHNT and FRNRAP. The CDR3 nucleotides are TGTGCTAGTGGTTATAGCGGGAGATCCTACAATGAGCAGTTCTTC. Translating gives CASGYSGRSYNEQFF.

The DNA of the CDR3 is TGTGCCAGTCATGGGCTGGGACAGTCAAATTCCAAAACCTACAATGAGCAGTTCTTC. Its translation is CASHGLGQSNSKTYNEQFF. This rearrangement joins TRBV19 to TRBJ2-1; 7 nucleotides align to TRBD1. The CDR3 spans 19 residues. The V gene end was trimmed by 8 bases and the J gene end by 2 bases; junction bases not matched to a gene: 21. The germline CDR1 and CDR2 sequences are LNHDA and SQIVND (reference sequence).

This chain links TRBV4-1 with TRBJ2-7; weak D call: TRBD1 (5 bases). CDR1 is MGHRA, CDR2 YSYEKL, per germline. V was trimmed by 5 bases and J by 0 bases, leaving 14 bases between them. This CDR3 is 15 amino acids long. The CDR3 DNA reads TGCGCCAGCAGCGTTACCCAGGGAAGCTCCTACGAGCAGTACTTC. It codes for CASSVTQGSSYEQYF.

This chain links TRBV5-1 with TRBJ2-3, with a tentative D call TRBD1 (6 bases). CDR1 and CDR2 from the germline V gene are SGHRS and YFSETQ. The CDR3 extends over 15 amino acids. V was pared by 4 bases and J by 6 bases, with 18 bases between. CDR3 DNA: TGCGCCAGCAGCCCGAGGGGGTCACTAGGGGATACGCAGTATTTT. Residues: CASSPRGSLGDTQYF.

The chain couples TRBV6-2 or TRBV6-3 to TRBJ1-5; 8 positions match TRBD1. The germline gives CDR1 MNHEY, CDR2 SVGEGT. V was clipped by 6 bases and J by 6 bases; unmatched bases: 7. The CDR3 length is 14 residues. CDR3 nucleotide sequence: TGTGCCAGCAGCCAACCTGGACAGGGTCAGCCCCAGCATTTT. Translated: CASSQPGQGQPQHF.

This clonotype has more than one count but fewer than ten. J is TRBJ2-7 and V is TRBV19, with D uncertain. This CDR3 has 16 residues. Looked up from germline, CDR1 is LNHDA and CDR2 is SQIVND (reference sequence). V shed 3 bases and J shed 2 bases, with 17 bases lying between them. The CDR3 bases are TGTGCCAGTAGTATTGTGTTGACCAGTGGGACCTACGAGCAGTACTTC. It translates to CASSIVLTSGTYEQYF.

This chain joins TRBV28 and TRBJ1-5; tentative D call: TRBD1 (5 bases). CDR3 length: 17 amino acids. Trimming cost V 2 bases and J 7 bases, with 21 bases left between them. Germline V lookup: CDR1 MDHEN, CDR2 SYDVKM. The CDR3 DNA reads TGTGCCAGCAGTTTAGGGGGATCCGACGCCGGACGGCAGCCCCAGCATTTT. Its protein product is CASSLGGSDAGRQPQHF.